This T cell receptor (beta chain) was captured in a study of blood T cell repertoires in COVID-19. Overall study: T cells, B-cell-depleted T cells, or PBMCs supplied cDNA or gDNA.

Grouping used clinical history reported by participants in a survey and questionnaire. Profiled with immunoSEQ multiplex PCR; TCRdb holds only in-frame clones, not every one. The sample lists a few hundred thousand clones, approximately 89% occurring once. The length of the CDR3 is 15 residues. In germline, CDR1 is MNHEY, CDR2 SVGEGT. V lost 0 bases to trimming and J lost 2 bases, with 8 bases between them. This chain links TRBV6-2 or TRBV6-3 with TRBJ1-5; D possibly corresponds to TRBD1 (6 bases). The sequenced sample was PBMCs or T cells enriched from blood (not recorded which). The clonotype comes from a woman in her 40s who had been exposed to COVID-19. Written as DNA, the CDR3 is TGTGCCAGCAGTTACTCGAACAGGGGCAATCAGCCCCAGCATTTT. This sequence encodes CASSYSNRGNQPQHF.